The rows below give T cell receptor beta chains drawn from one sample of a study of blood T cells in healthy people across ages. TCRdb itself ran the 5' RACE reads through MiXCR, one entry per CDR3 protein. The sample shows 1.5 million or so distinct CDR3 sequences, about 45% of them seen only once. Sample: blood. Every receptor here comes from a woman under 30 in good health. The CDR3 runs from the conserved cysteine through the conserved F or W. The order of the fields is D gene, J gene, V gene, clone size, CDR3 protein, CDR3 DNA. A D gene is named only where the DNA matches it firmly. Clone size is shown for a subset of rows, as once, few, many or a class of expanded clone.

>.|TRBJ2-7|TRBV6-5|few
CASSYVSDSYEQYF
TGTGCCAGCAGTTACGTCTCGGACAGTTACGAGCAGTACTTC
>.|TRBJ2-1|TRBV12-3/TRBV12-4|few
CASSLDGLQGDNEQFF
TGTGCCAGCAGTTTAGACGGGCTTCAAGGCGACAATGAGCAGTTCTTC
>TRBD2|TRBJ2-7|TRBV4-1|few
CASSQDDRPGLAAYEQYF
TGCGCCAGCAGCCAAGATGACCGACCGGGACTAGCAGCCTACGAGCAGTACTTC
>TRBD2|TRBJ2-1|TRBV6-1|.
CASSSGLAGIGNEQFF
TGTGCCAGCAGTTCGGGACTAGCGGGGATAGGGAATGAGCAGTTCTTC
>.|TRBJ2-7|TRBV6-5|many
CASMGTPVYEQYF
TGTGCCAGCATGGGGACTCCCGTCTACGAGCAGTACTTC
>.|TRBJ1-5|TRBV12-3/TRBV12-4|.
CASSSDGGNQPQHF
TGTGCCAGCAGCTCTGACGGGGGCAATCAGCCCCAGCATTTT
>.|TRBJ1-1|TRBV12-3/TRBV12-4|.
CASRNREEDTEAFF
TGTGCCAGCAGAAACAGGGAGGAGGACACTGAAGCTTTCTTT
>.|TRBJ2-2|TRBV6-6|.
CASTLRDSNTGELFF
TGTGCCAGCACCCTGCGGGACAGCAACACCGGGGAGCTGTTTTTT
>TRBD2|TRBJ2-7|TRBV20-1|few
CSANLVASGTGMQYF
TGCAGTGCTAACCTCGTTGCTAGCGGGACCGGGATGCAGTACTTC
>.|TRBJ2-1|TRBV12-3/TRBV12-4|.
CASSLRPGAPFEQFF
TGTGCCAGCAGTTTAAGGCCAGGGGCCCCTTTTGAGCAGTTCTTC
>TRBD1|TRBJ2-2|TRBV12-3/TRBV12-4|.
CASTDDRVGTGELFF
TGTGCCAGCACGGACGACAGGGTCGGCACCGGGGAGCTGTTTTTT
>.|TRBJ2-6|TRBV15|once
CAISRDIQSGANVLTF
TGTGCCATCTCCCGGGACATACAGTCTGGGGCCAACGTCCTGACTTTC
>.|TRBJ2-7|TRBV2|few
CASSDRTISYEQYF
TGTGCCAGCAGTGACAGAACTATATCCTACGAGCAGTACTTC
>.|TRBJ2-4|TRBV3-1|.
CASSQSEIDKNIQYF
TGTGCCAGCAGCCAGTCCGAGATCGACAAAAACATTCAGTACTTC
>.|TRBJ2-5|TRBV6-2/TRBV6-3|.
CASSYKGSRQETQYF
TGTGCCAGCAGTTACAAGGGCTCCCGACAAGAGACCCAGTACTTC
>.|TRBJ2-6|TRBV7-2|few
CASSFGFGRISGANVLTF
TGTGCCAGCAGCTTTGGCTTTGGACGGATTTCTGGGGCCAACGTCCTGACTTTC
>.|TRBJ2-1|TRBV6-2/TRBV6-3|.
CASNPRGNEQFF
TGTGCCAGCAACCCCCGGGGCAATGAGCAGTTCTTC
>TRBD1|TRBJ2-1|TRBV6-5|.
CASAEQGFSNNEQFF
TGTGCCAGCGCCGAACAGGGGTTTTCCAACAATGAGCAGTTCTTC
>TRBD1|TRBJ2-1|TRBV15|few
CATSREYATGAEQFF
TGTGCCACCAGCAGAGAATATGCGACAGGGGCTGAGCAGTTCTTC
>.|TRBJ1-5|TRBV7-9|.
CASSSQVGNQPQHF
TGTGCCAGCAGCTCCCAAGTGGGCAATCAGCCCCAGCATTTT
>.|TRBJ1-6|TRBV7-2|few
CASSFRPPDPLHF
TGTGCCAGCAGCTTCAGGCCTCCTGACCCCCTCCACTTT
>TRBD2|TRBJ2-7|TRBV7-2|few
CASSSWTSGGATYEQYF
TGTGCCAGCAGCTCATGGACTAGCGGGGGGGCAACCTACGAGCAGTACTTC
>TRBD2|TRBJ2-7|TRBV11-2|.
CASSPGGTSSEQYF
TGTGCCAGCAGCCCAGGAGGGACTAGCAGCGAGCAGTACTTC
>TRBD1|TRBJ1-1|TRBV20-1|few
CSALQGKGVGAFF
TGCAGTGCCCTACAGGGGAAGGGGGTAGGAGCTTTCTTT
>TRBD1|TRBJ1-3|TRBV12-3/TRBV12-4|.
CASRPPGQGVGNTIYF
TGTGCCAGCAGACCTCCGGGACAGGGGGTTGGAAACACCATATATTTT
>TRBD2|TRBJ2-1|TRBV25-1|many
CASSRASGGSGNEQFF
TGTGCCAGCAGTAGGGCTAGCGGGGGGTCAGGGAATGAGCAGTTCTTC
>.|TRBJ2-7|TRBV7-9|few
CASSDGLIPSYEQYF
TGTGCCAGCAGCGACGGACTGATCCCCTCCTACGAGCAGTACTTC
>.|TRBJ1-2|TRBV7-9|.
CASSPRWGSYGYTF
TGTGCCAGCAGCCCCAGATGGGGCAGCTATGGCTACACCTTC
>.|TRBJ1-2|TRBV6-5|.
CASSYSRSRGGYTF
TGTGCCAGCAGTTACTCTAGGAGCCGCGGGGGCTACACCTTC
>.|TRBJ2-1|TRBV29-1|few
CSVGYAYNEQFF
TGCAGCGTTGGCTACGCCTACAATGAGCAGTTCTTC
>TRBD2|TRBJ2-3|TRBV29-1|.
CSVASGGGTDTQYF
TGCAGCGTTGCTAGCGGGGGGGGCACAGATACGCAGTATTTT
>.|TRBJ2-2|TRBV6-6|.
CASRPRANTGELFF
TGTGCCAGCAGACCCCGGGCTAACACCGGGGAGCTGTTTTTT
>.|TRBJ2-7|TRBV25-1|few
CASSESGSLTDGSPYEQYF
TGTGCCAGCAGTGAATCCGGGTCCTTGACTGATGGATCCCCCTACGAGCAGTACTTC
>.|TRBJ2-5|TRBV28|few
CASSSFPRDRGQETQYF
TGTGCCAGCAGTTCCTTCCCTCGGGATAGAGGACAAGAGACCCAGTACTTC
>.|TRBJ1-2|TRBV27|.
CASSFNAQLDGYTF
TGTGCCAGCAGTTTCAACGCACAACTAGACGGCTACACCTTC
>.|TRBJ1-2|TRBV6-2/TRBV6-3|.
CASSDSKGNYGYTF
TGTGCCAGCAGTGACTCGAAGGGGAACTATGGCTACACCTTC
>.|TRBJ1-5|TRBV19|.
CASSPHYQPQHF
TGTGCCAGTAGTCCCCACTATCAGCCCCAGCATTTT
>TRBD2|TRBJ2-3|TRBV7-2|.
CASSFILAGGLLTDTQYF
TGTGCCAGCAGCTTCATCCTAGCGGGAGGTCTTCTCACAGATACGCAGTATTTT
>.|TRBJ1-2|TRBV10-3|.
CAVLGEGFYGYTF
TGTGCCGTCCTGGGGGAGGGCTTCTATGGCTACACCTTC
>TRBD1|TRBJ2-3|TRBV10-2|once
CASRGDRVVTDTQYF
TGCGCCAGCCGAGGGGACAGGGTGGTGACAGATACGCAGTATTTT
>.|TRBJ1-2|TRBV11-2|.
CASSSPGRGNYGYIF
TGTGCCAGCAGCTCACCCGGACGGGGAAACTATGGCTACATCTTC
>.|TRBJ2-7|TRBV27|.
CASSQGRISYEQYF
TGTGCCAGCAGCCAGGGACGGATCTCCTACGAGCAGTACTTC
>.|TRBJ2-4|TRBV20-1|.
CSAEWSQNIQYF
TGCAGTGCTGAATGGTCCCAAAACATTCAGTACTTC
>TRBD1|TRBJ1-4|TRBV5-1|few
CASSPRQGGVEKLFF
TGCGCCAGCAGCCCCCGGCAGGGGGGCGTCGAAAAACTGTTTTTT
>TRBD2|TRBJ2-3|TRBV6-6|.
CASSYPREGDTQYF
TGTGCCAGCAGTTACCCGCGGGAGGGAGATACGCAGTATTTT
>.|TRBJ2-5|TRBV12-3/TRBV12-4|many
CASSFRGGETQYF
TGTGCCAGCAGTTTCAGGGGAGGGGAGACCCAGTACTTC
>TRBD1|TRBJ2-7|TRBV12-3/TRBV12-4|.
CASSLGGDRDFEQYF
TGTGCCAGCAGCCTGGGCGGGGACAGGGACTTCGAGCAGTACTTC
>TRBD2|TRBJ2-1|TRBV3-1|few
CASSQGGERGGRRSSYNEQFF
TGTGCCAGCAGCCAAGGGGGCGAGCGGGGGGGCCGTCGGAGCTCCTACAATGAGCAGTTCTTC
>.|TRBJ2-3|TRBV4-3|.
CASSQGPSWGTDTQYF
TGCGCCAGCAGCCAAGGCCCTAGCTGGGGCACAGATACGCAGTATTTT
>.|TRBJ1-1|TRBV19|few
CASSIRAAYTEAFF
TGTGCCAGTAGTATAAGGGCCGCCTACACTGAAGCTTTCTTT
>.|TRBJ2-3|TRBV20-1|.
CSARELSNTQYF
TGCAGTGCTAGAGAACTCTCCAATACGCAGTATTTT
>TRBD1|TRBJ1-5|TRBV2|.
CASSPGQGARPQHF
TGTGCCAGCAGTCCGGGACAGGGGGCGCGGCCCCAGCATTTT
>.|TRBJ1-1|TRBV4-3|.
CASSQAMGRAAKAFF
TGCGCCAGTAGCCAGGCGATGGGGCGGGCTGCAAAAGCTTTCTTT